These 31 T cell receptor beta chains came from one sample sequenced in a study of CD8 T cells in Susac syndrome. An amount of RNA that ranged from roughly 0.5 to 1 ug was reverse transcribed with random hexamers. TCRdb reprocessed the immunoSEQ multiplex PCR reads with MiXCR, giving one entry per CDR3 protein. The table includes 200,000 to 250,000 distinct CDR3 sequences, about 94% detected once. Sequenced: CD8+ T cells from PBMCs. The receptors originated from a human donor with multiple sclerosis.

This chain connects TRBV5-4 to TRBJ2-2; 7 bases fit TRBD2. CDR3 length: 17 residues. V shed 1 base, J shed 5 bases, and the junction held 11 bases outside the gene matches. Germline V gene lookup returns CDR1 SGHNT and CDR2 YYREEE (reference sequence). The CDR3 sequence: CASSLILAADRTGELFF. In nucleotides, the CDR3 is TGTGCCAGCAGCTTGATCCTAGCGGCCGACCGTACCGGGGAGCTGTTTTTT.

This chain joins TRBV4-1 and TRBJ2-5, with D uncertain. The CDR3 is 13 amino acids. Between the trimmed V and J ends, which lost 4 bases and 5 bases, there was a span of 11 bases. Germline CDR1 and CDR2: MGHRA and YSYEKL. The CDR3 loop reads CASSPRWLETQYF. The CDR3 DNA follows: TGCGCCAGCAGCCCCAGGTGGTTGGAGACCCAGTACTTC.

The V and J genes are TRBV9 and TRBJ2-2; possible D gene TRBD1, 5 bases. V was pared by 3 bases and J by 5 bases, with 17 bases between. The V gene's germline CDR1 is SGDLS and CDR2 YYNGEE. The CDR3 extends over 16 amino acids. The CDR3 loop is CASSAVAAGRTGELFF. CDR3 in DNA: TGTGCCAGCAGCGCGGTCGCGGCAGGGCGAACCGGGGAGCTGTTTTTT. The full variable domain, rest sourced from reference TRBV9 and TRBJ2-2, is DSGVTQTPKHLITATGQRVTLRCSPRSGDLSVYWYQQSLDQGLQFLIQYYNGEERAKGNILERFSAQQFPDLHSELNLSSLELGDSALYFCASSAVAAGRTGELFFGEGSRLTVL.

The gene calls are TRBV9 and TRBJ2-3; tentatively, D is TRBD2 (5 bases). CDR1 and CDR2 (germline): SGDLS, YYNGEE. V dropped 3 bases and J dropped 0 bases, with 11 bases sitting between them. The CDR3 length is 15 residues. This CDR3 is CASSGGDSSTDTQYF. For the CDR3, the DNA is TGTGCCAGCAGCGGGGGAGATTCTAGCACAGATACGCAGTATTTT.

The chain is built from TRBV6-5 and TRBJ1-1; D gene uncertain. V lost 8 bases to trimming and J lost 2 bases, with 12 bases between them. The length of the CDR3 is 13 residues. CDR1 and CDR2 (germline): MNHEY, SVGAGI. The CDR3 DNA is TGTGCCAGCGCCCCAGCCTTTAACACTGAAGCTTTCTTT. This encodes CASAPAFNTEAFF.

This clonotype was counted only a few times. This rearrangement joins TRBV7-8 to TRBJ2-4; 9 positions match TRBD1. V lost 1 base to trimming and J lost 6 bases; unmatched junction nucleotides: 7. Germline V gives CDR1 SGHVS, CDR2 FQNEAQ. This CDR3 is built from 16 residues. The CDR3 DNA is TGTGCCAGCAGCTTAGGACAGGGGGTGAGAGGAAACATTCAGTACTTC. Its translation: CASSLGQGVRGNIQYF.

V and J are TRBV10-3 and TRBJ2-1, with 8 bases matching TRBD1. Trimming cost V 10 bases and J 4 bases; bases outside gene matches: 6. From germline, CDR1 is ENHRY and CDR2 SYGVKD. CDR3 length: 13 residues. DNA for the CDR3: TGTGCCACTGACAGGGGAACTTACAATGAGCAGTTCTTC. It yields the protein CATDRGTYNEQFF.

This chain links TRBV15 with TRBJ1-2; 9 bases fit TRBD1. The ends lost 0 bases at V and 8 bases at J; junction bases unmatched: 10. The CDR3 has 16 residues. Looked up from germline, CDR1 is LNHNV and CDR2 is YYDKDF (reference sequence). CDR3 sequence: CATSRDLGTGNRGYTF. The CDR3 coding sequence is TGTGCCACCAGCAGAGATTTGGGGACAGGGAACCGCGGCTACACCTTC.

The chain uses TRBV19 and TRBJ1-1; a weak D match, TRBD1 (6 bases). Germline V gives CDR1 LNHDA, CDR2 SQIVND (reference sequence). CDR3 length: 12 residues. Trimming cost V 10 bases and J 10 bases, with 19 bases left between them. CDR3 in amino acids: CATLQGTVGAFF. For the CDR3, the DNA is TGTGCCACCCTACAGGGCACGGTTGGAGCTTTCTTT.

The rearrangement joins TRBV12-3 or TRBV12-4 to TRBJ2-5; unclear D gene. V dropped 3 bases and J dropped 3 bases, with 8 bases sitting between them. The CDR3 totals 13 residues. The CDR3 DNA is TGTGCCAGCAGTTTGGTCCAGAAAGAGACCCAGTACTTC. Its protein is CASSLVQKETQYF.

This chain links TRBV14 with TRBJ2-1; no clear D gene. The CDR3 covers 16 residues. CDR1 and CDR2 (germline): SGHDN, FVKESK. Trimming pared 0 bases from V and 0 bases from J, leaving 9 bases between. For the CDR3, the DNA is TGTGCCAGCAGCCAAGATCTGCGGTACTCCTACAATGAGCAGTTCTTC. As protein: CASSQDLRYSYNEQFF.

This chain uses TRBV4-1 with TRBJ2-2; 9 bases line up with TRBD2. Per germline, CDR1 MGHRA and CDR2 YSYEKL. There are 15 residues in the CDR3. V was clipped by 6 bases and J by 5 bases; unmatched bases: 7. CDR3 nucleotides: TGCGCCAGCAGAGGGCGGGAGGGAGGAACCGGGGAGCTGTTTTTT. This translates into CASRGREGGTGELFF.

The chain employs TRBV3-1 and TRBJ1-3; D is undetermined. The CDR3 length is 14 residues. Trimming removed 1 base at V and 4 bases at J, with 8 bases between. Germline V CDR1 and CDR2: LGHDT, YNNKEL (reference sequence). As DNA, the CDR3 is TGTGCCAGCAGCCAAGGGACCGCAGGAAACACCATATATTTT. Its protein is CASSQGTAGNTIYF.

The genes are TRBV14 and TRBJ2-3, with 7 bases fitting TRBD2. The CDR3 loop spans 19 amino acids. Unmatched junction bases numbered 16, after V lost 2 bases and J lost 2 bases. The germline gives CDR1 SGHDN, CDR2 FVKESK. CDR3 in amino acids: CASSQLPLLRAGLTDTQYF. The CDR3 bases are TGTGCCAGCAGCCAATTACCCTTACTACGAGCGGGACTCACAGATACGCAGTATTTT.

The rearrangement uses TRBV30 and TRBJ2-7, with D uncertain. This CDR3 has 10 residues. Germline V CDR1 and CDR2: GTSNPN, SVGIG (reference sequence). Trimming pared 1 base from V and 7 bases from J, leaving 5 bases between. DNA of the CDR3: TGTGCCTGGAGTGGACGGGAGCAGTACTTC. This codes for CAWSGREQYF.

The genes are TRBV18 and TRBJ2-1; TRBD1 is a possible D gene (5 bases). The CDR3 runs to 15 residues. V was shortened by 6 bases and J by 8 bases, with 20 bases between the two germline ends. CDR1 and CDR2 (germline): KGHSH, LQKENI. The CDR3 DNA reads as TGTGCCAGCTCCTTCAGGGAATTGTCTCTTGATGAGCAGTTCTTC. This codes for CASSFRELSLDEQFF.

This chain uses TRBV5-6 with TRBJ1-1; 10 nucleotides line up with TRBD1. This CDR3 has 21 residues. V lost 3 bases to trimming and J lost 3 bases; unmatched junction nucleotides: 23. Germline V gives CDR1 SGHDT, CDR2 YYEEEE. CDR3 sequence reads: CASSSTMLRPTTGGWDTEAFF. In nucleotides, the CDR3 is TGTGCCAGCAGCTCCACGATGCTCCGCCCAACGACAGGGGGCTGGGACACTGAAGCTTTCTTT.

This chain joins TRBV29-1 and TRBJ2-7, with D possibly matching TRBD2 (6 bases). Per the germline V gene, CDR1 is SQVTM and CDR2 is ANQGSEA. The CDR3 runs 13 residues. V was cut by 5 bases and J by 0 bases, with 11 bases left in between. CDR3 residues: CSVFRETSYEQYF. The CDR3 DNA follows: TGCAGCGTTTTTCGGGAGACCTCCTACGAGCAGTACTTC.

The chain combines TRBV6-5 with TRBJ1-2; 8 bases line up with TRBD1. Germline CDR1 MNHEY, CDR2 SVGAGI. CDR3 length: 13 amino acids. With 6 bases clipped from V and 6 bases from J, the junction kept 6 bases outside the gene matches. The CDR3 sequence: CASRMQGADGYTF. The CDR3 coding sequence is TGTGCCAGCAGGATGCAGGGGGCGGATGGCTACACCTTC.

The gene calls are TRBV7-2 and TRBJ2-3; D unresolved. The CDR3 runs 15 residues. In germline, CDR1 is SGHTA, CDR2 FQGNSA. Trimming pared 5 bases from V and 0 bases from J, leaving 12 bases between. The CDR3 DNA sequence: TGTGCCAGCAGCCCCGGGCCGGATAGCACAGATACGCAGTATTTT. It is translated as CASSPGPDSTDTQYF.

The chain combines TRBV19 with TRBJ2-1; D remains unclear. The CDR3 is 13 amino acids. Deletions cut 1 base from V and 6 bases from J, with 7 bases between. Germline V gene sequence: CDR1 LNHDA, CDR2 SQIVND (reference sequence). The CDR3 sequence is CASSIVASNEQFF. The CDR3 bases are TGTGCCAGTAGTATAGTTGCTAGCAATGAGCAGTTCTTC.

The chain recombines TRBV9 with TRBJ2-2, with 8 positions matching TRBD2. The germline V gene has CDR1 SGDLS and CDR2 YYNGEE. Losses at the gene ends were 3 bases for V and 6 bases for J; bases not matched to a gene: 7. The CDR3 has 15 residues. Here the CDR3 DNA reads TGTGCCAGCAGCGAACCGGGGGGGGGCTCCGGGGAGCTGTTTTTT. It translates to CASSEPGGGSGELFF.

The rearrangement joins TRBV9 to TRBJ2-5, with TRBD2 matching 8 bases. The CDR3 is 16 residues long. Germline CDR1 reads SGDLS; CDR2 reads YYNGEE. The V gene end was trimmed by 3 bases and the J gene end by 1 base; junction bases not matched to a gene: 8. The CDR3 region has the DNA TGTGCCAGCAGCGACCGAGCGCGGGGGGTCCAAGAGACCCAGTACTTC. It yields the protein CASSDRARGVQETQYF.

As concerns this clonotype: Germline and junction disagree at one end, which may indicate a read error. This sequence joins TRBV7-8 and TRBJ2-7, with 7 positions matching TRBD2. The CDR3 contains 15 residues. The germline V gene encodes CDR1 SGHVS and CDR2 FQNEAQ. CDR3 in amino acids: CVSSREGGSSYEQYF. Written as DNA, the CDR3 is TGTGTCAGCAGCCGCGAGGGCGGGAGTTCCTACGAGCAGTACTTC.

This clonotype was counted a few times. This chain uses TRBV19 with TRBJ2-1, with no clear D. Germline V gene lookup returns CDR1 LNHDA and CDR2 SQIVND (reference sequence). The CDR3 has 14 residues. V lost 3 bases, J lost 0 bases, and 6 bases lay in between. The CDR3 DNA sequence: TGTGCCAGTAGTATCGGCAGCTCCTACAATGAGCAGTTCTTC. This translates into CASSIGSSYNEQFF.

V usage is TRBV29-1 and J usage is TRBJ2-3; 11 bases are shared with TRBD2. The CDR3 is 13 residues long. Germline lookup yields CDR1 SQVTM and CDR2 ANQGSEA. V shed 8 bases, J shed 5 bases, and the junction held 6 bases outside the gene matches. CDR3 residues: CSIPSGGIDTQYF. The DNA of the CDR3 is TGCAGCATCCCTAGCGGGGGGATAGATACGCAGTATTTT.

DNA for the CDR3: TGTGCCAGCAGCCAAGAGGGCCTAGCGGGAGGTCCGACCGGGGAGCTGTTTTTT. It codes for CASSQEGLAGGPTGELFF. This chain uses TRBV3-1 with TRBJ2-2; 11 positions match TRBD2. CDR1 and CDR2 (germline): LGHDT, YNNKEL (reference sequence). The CDR3 runs to 18 residues. V shed 0 bases, J shed 5 bases, and the junction held 8 bases outside the gene matches.

J is TRBJ2-3 and V is TRBV13; D assignment may be TRBD1 or TRBD2 (5 bases each). With 5 bases removed from V and 6 bases from J, the gap between germline ends came to 12 bases. CDR3 length: 13 amino acids. Germline values: CDR1 PRHDT, CDR2 FYEKMQ (reference sequence). CDR3 sequence: CASSTSGTDTQYF. CDR3 sequence (DNA): TGTGCCAGCAGCACCTCCGGGACGGATACGCAGTATTTT.

This chain uses TRBV6-2 or TRBV6-3 with TRBJ2-3; tentatively, D is TRBD1 (6 bases). Germline V gene sequence: CDR1 MNHEY, CDR2 SVGEGT. The V end lost 1 base, the J end lost 0 bases, and 8 bases lay between the germline ends. The length of the CDR3 is 15 residues. CDR3 residues: CASSYWGQSTDTQYF. The DNA for the CDR3 is TGTGCCAGCAGTTACTGGGGGCAGAGCACAGATACGCAGTATTTT.

The genes are TRBV9 and TRBJ1-6, with a weak D call TRBD1 (5 bases). V was cut by 3 bases and J by 7 bases, with 8 bases left in between. The CDR3 is 13 amino acids. Germline lookup yields CDR1 SGDLS and CDR2 YYNGEE. The CDR3, as DNA: TGTGCCAGCAGCGCTCGACAGAATTCACCCCTCCACTTT. Protein product: CASSARQNSPLHF.

The rearrangement uses TRBV13 and TRBJ2-7, with TRBD1 identical over 8 bases. Germline V gene lookup returns CDR1 PRHDT and CDR2 FYEKMQ (reference sequence). J gave up 5 bases and V 5 bases, and 5 bases lay outside the gene matches. The CDR3 consists of 13 residues. As DNA, the CDR3 is TGTGCCAGCAGCCTCAGGGGGCTAAACGAGCAGTACTTC. This gives the protein CASSLRGLNEQYF.